This T cell receptor beta chain was found in a study of CD8 T cells in ankylosing spondylitis. As concerns this clonotype: Its target is unknown.

Study-wide results and caveats: Before this, some motif variants had been reported in reactive arthritis synovial fluid and blood. Ankylosing spondylitis blood seemed to carry a telltale TCR beta motif made of several highly homologous variants.

TCR beta libraries were made by quantitative 5'-RACE with molecular barcodes. Each CDR3 protein is one row after TCRdb ran MiXCR on the 5' RACE reads. The table lists around 490,000 distinct CDR3 sequences, about 5% of them singletons, with around 3.6% in the top ten. J lost 6 bases, V lost 4 bases, and 15 bases had no gene match. There are 19 residues in the CDR3. Germline CDR1 reads KGHSH; CDR2 reads LQKENI. The sample consisted of blood, either unsorted or a sorted T cell fraction (not recorded which). This sequence was found in a male donor with ankylosing spondylitis. This rearrangement joins TRBV18 to TRBJ2-3; 14 bases match TRBD2. The CDR3 DNA sequence: TGTGCCAGCTCACTCGACCGATCGGGACTAGCGGGAGCGAGGGATACGCAGTATTTT. This sequence encodes CASSLDRSGLAGARDTQYF.